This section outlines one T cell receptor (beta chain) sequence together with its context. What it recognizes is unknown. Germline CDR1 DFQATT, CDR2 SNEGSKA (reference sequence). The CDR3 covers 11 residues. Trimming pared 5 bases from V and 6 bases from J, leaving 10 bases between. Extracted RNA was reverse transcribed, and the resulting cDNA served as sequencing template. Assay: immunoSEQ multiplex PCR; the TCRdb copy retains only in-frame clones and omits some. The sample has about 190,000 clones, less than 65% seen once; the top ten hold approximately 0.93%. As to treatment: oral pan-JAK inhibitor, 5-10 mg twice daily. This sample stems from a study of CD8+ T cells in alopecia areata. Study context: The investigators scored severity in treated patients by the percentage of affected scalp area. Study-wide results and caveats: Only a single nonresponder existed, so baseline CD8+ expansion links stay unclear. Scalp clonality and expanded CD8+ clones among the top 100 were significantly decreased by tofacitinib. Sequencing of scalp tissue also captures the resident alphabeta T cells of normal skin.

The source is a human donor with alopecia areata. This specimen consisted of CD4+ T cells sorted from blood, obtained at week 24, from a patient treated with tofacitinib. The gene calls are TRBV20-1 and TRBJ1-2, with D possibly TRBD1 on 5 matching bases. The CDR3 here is CSAPRQHGYTF. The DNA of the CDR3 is TGCAGTGCTCCCAGACAGCATGGCTACACCTTC.